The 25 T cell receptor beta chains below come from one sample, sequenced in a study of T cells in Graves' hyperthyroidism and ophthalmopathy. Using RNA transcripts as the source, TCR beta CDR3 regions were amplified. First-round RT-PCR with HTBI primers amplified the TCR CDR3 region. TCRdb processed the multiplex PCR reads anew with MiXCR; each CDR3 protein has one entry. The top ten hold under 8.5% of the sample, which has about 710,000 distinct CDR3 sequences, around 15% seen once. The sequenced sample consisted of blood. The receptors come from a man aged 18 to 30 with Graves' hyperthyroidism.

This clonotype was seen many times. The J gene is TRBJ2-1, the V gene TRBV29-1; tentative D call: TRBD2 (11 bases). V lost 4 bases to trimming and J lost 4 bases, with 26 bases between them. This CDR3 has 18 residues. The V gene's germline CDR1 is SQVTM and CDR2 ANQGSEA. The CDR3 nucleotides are TGCAGCGTTGGGACAGGGGGTAGCGGGAGGGCCGGTTACAATGAGCAGTTCTTC. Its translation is CSVGTGGSGRAGYNEQFF.

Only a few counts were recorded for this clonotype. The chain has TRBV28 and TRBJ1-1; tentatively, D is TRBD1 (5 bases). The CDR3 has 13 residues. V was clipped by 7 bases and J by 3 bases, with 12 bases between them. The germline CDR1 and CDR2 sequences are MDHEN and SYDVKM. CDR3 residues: CASTLGHYTEAFF. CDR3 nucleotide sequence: TGTGCCAGCACCCTAGGACACTACACTGAAGCTTTCTTT.

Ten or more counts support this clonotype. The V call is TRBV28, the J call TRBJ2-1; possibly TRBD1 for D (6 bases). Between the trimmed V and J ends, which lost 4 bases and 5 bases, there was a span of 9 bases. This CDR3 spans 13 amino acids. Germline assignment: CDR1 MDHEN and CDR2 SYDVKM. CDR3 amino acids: CASSWTVNNEQFF. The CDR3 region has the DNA TGTGCCAGCAGTTGGACAGTTAACAATGAGCAGTTCTTC.

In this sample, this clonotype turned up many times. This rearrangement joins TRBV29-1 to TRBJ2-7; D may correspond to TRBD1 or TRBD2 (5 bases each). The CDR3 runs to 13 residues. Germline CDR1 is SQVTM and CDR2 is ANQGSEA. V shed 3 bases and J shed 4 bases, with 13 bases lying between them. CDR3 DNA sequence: TGCAGCGTTGAGGTGGGACGGGGATACGAGCAGTACTTC. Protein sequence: CSVEVGRGYEQYF.

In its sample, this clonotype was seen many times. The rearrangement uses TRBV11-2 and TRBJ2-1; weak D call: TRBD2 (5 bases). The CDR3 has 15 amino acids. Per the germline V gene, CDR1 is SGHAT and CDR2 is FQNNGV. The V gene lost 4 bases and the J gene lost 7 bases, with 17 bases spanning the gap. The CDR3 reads CASSSSLTRNNEQFF. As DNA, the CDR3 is TGTGCCAGCAGCTCAAGCCTAACTAGGAATAATGAGCAGTTCTTC. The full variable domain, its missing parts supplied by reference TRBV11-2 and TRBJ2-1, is EAGVAQSPRYKIIEKRQSVAFWCNPISGHATLYWYQQILGQGPKLLIQFQNNGVVDDSQLPKDRFSAERLKGVDSTLKIQPAKLEDSAVYLCASSSSLTRNNEQFFGPGTRLTVL.

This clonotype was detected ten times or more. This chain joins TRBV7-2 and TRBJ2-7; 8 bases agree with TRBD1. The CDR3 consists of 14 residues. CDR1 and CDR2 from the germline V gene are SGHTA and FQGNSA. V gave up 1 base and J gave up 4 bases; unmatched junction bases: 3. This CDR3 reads CASSLGTGWYEQYF. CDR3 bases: TGTGCCAGCAGCTTAGGGACAGGGTGGTACGAGCAGTACTTC. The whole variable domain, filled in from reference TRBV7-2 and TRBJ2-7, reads GAGVSQSPSNKVTEKGKDVELRCDPISGHTALYWYRQSLGQGLEFLIYFQGNSAPDKSGLPSDRFSAERTGGSVSTLTIQRTQQEDSAVYLCASSLGTGWYEQYFGPGTRLTVT.

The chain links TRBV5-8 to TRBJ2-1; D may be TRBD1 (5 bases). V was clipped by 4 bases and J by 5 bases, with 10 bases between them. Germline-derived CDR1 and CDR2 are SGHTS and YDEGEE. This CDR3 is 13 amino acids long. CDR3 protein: CASSSGADNEQFF. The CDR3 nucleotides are TGTGCCAGCAGCAGTGGGGCCGACAATGAGCAGTTCTTC.

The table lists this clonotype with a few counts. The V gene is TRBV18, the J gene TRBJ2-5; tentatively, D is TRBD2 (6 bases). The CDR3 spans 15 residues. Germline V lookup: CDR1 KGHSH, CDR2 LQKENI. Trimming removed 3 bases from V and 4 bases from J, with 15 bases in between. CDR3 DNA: TGTGCCAGCTCACCGCGGGGTGGAGGAGGAGAGACCCAGTACTTC. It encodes CASSPRGGGGETQYF.

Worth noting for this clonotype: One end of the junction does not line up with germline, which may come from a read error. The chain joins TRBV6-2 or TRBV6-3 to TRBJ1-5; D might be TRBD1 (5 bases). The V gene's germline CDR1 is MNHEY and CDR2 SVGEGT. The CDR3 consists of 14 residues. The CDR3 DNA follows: TGTGCCAGCACCCCTCAGGGTGTCAATCGGCCCCAGCATTTT. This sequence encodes CASTPQGVNRPQHF.

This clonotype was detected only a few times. CDR3 amino acids: CAISEKRDTEAFF. CDR3 DNA sequence: TGTGCCATCAGTGAGAAAAGGGACACTGAAGCTTTCTTT. V and J are TRBV10-3 and TRBJ1-1; unclear D gene. V shed 2 bases and J shed 3 bases, with 7 bases lying between them. Germline V gene data show CDR1 as ENHRY and CDR2 as SYGVKD. This CDR3 is built from 13 residues.

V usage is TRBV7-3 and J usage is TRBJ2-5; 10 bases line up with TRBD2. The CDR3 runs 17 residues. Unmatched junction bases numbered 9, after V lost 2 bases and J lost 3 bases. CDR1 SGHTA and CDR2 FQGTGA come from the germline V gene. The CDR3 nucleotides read TGTGCCAGCAGCTTAGCGGGGGGACTAGCGACCGAAGAGACCCAGTACTTC. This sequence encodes CASSLAGGLATEETQYF.

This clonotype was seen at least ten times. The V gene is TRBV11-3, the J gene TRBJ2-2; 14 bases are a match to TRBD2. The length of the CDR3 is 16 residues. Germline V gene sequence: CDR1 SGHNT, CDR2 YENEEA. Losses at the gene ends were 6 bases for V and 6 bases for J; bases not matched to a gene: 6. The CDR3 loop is CASSLGLAGAAGELFF. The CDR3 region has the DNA TGTGCCAGCAGTTTGGGACTAGCGGGAGCAGCCGGGGAGCTGTTTTTT.

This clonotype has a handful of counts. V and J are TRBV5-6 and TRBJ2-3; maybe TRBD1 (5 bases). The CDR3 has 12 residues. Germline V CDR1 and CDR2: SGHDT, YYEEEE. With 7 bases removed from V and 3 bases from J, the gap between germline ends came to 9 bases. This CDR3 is CASPGFTDTQYF. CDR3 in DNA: TGTGCCAGCCCAGGGTTTACAGATACGCAGTATTTT.

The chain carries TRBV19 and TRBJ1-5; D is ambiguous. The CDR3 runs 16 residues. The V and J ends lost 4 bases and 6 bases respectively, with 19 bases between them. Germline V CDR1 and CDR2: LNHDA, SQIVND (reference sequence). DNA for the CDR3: TGTGCCAGTAGTACCTACGGGATTGAAGTAGGTCAGCCCCAGCATTTT. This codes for CASSTYGIEVGQPQHF.

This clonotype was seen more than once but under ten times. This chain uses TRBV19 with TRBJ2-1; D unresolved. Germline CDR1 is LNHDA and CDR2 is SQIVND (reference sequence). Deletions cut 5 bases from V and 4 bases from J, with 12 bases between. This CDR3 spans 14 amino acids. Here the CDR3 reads CASSVSQDYNEQFF. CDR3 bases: TGTGCCAGTAGTGTCTCCCAGGATTACAATGAGCAGTTCTTC. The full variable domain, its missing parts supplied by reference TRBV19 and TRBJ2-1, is DGGITQSPKYLFRKEGQNVTLSCEQNLNHDAMYWYRQDPGQGLRLIYYSQIVNDFQKGDIAEGYSVSREKKESFPLTVTSAQKNPTAFYLCASSVSQDYNEQFFGPGTRLTVL.

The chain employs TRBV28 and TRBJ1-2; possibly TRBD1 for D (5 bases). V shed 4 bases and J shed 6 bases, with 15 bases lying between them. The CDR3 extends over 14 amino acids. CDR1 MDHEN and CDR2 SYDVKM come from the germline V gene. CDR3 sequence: CASSSRPGRDGYTF. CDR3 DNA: TGTGCCAGCAGTTCGAGACCAGGGAGGGATGGCTACACCTTC.

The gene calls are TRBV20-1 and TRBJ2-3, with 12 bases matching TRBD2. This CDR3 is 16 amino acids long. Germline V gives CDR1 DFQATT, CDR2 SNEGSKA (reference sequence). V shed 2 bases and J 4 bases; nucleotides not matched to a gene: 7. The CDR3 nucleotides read TGCAGTGCTAGACCCACTAGCGGGAGGACGGCAGATACGCAGTATTTT. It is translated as CSARPTSGRTADTQYF.

The CDR3 nucleotides read TGTGCCGGCAGAACTAGCGGCCTTACAGATACGCAGTATTTT. This codes for CAGRTSGLTDTQYF. J is TRBJ2-3 and V is TRBV18; TRBD2 matches at 8 bases. With V trimmed by 11 bases and J by 3 bases, 10 bases remained unmatched. CDR3 length: 14 amino acids. Germline CDR1 reads KGHSH; CDR2 reads LQKENI.

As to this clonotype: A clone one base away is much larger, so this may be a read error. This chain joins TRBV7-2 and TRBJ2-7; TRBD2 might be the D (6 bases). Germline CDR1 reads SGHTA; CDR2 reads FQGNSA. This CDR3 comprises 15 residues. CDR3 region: CASSLARDSTYEQHF. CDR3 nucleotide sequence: TGTGCCAGCAGCTTAGCCCGGGACTCAACCTACGAGCAGCACTTC.

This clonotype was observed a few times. CDR3 in DNA: TGCGCCAGCAGCCACCGCCCCCCGGCCCGCTCGGGGAACACCATATATTTT. Protein product: CASSHRPPARSGNTIYF. This chain joins TRBV4-1 and TRBJ1-3; D unresolved. The CDR3 sequence is 17 residues long. The V end was cut by 3 bases, the J end by 7 bases, with 22 bases between. CDR1 and CDR2 (germline): MGHRA, YSYEKL.

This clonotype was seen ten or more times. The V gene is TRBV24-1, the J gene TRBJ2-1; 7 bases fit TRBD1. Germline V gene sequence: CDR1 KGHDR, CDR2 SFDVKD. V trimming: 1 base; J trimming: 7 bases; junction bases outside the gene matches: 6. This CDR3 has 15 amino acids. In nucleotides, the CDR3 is TGTGCCACCAGTGATTTCCCAGGGGGTGGTAATGAGCAGTTCTTC. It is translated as CATSDFPGGGNEQFF.

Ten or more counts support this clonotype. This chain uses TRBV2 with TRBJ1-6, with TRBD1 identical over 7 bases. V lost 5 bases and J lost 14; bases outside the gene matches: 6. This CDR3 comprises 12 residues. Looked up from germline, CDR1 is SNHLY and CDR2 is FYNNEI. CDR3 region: CASSPQGQALHF. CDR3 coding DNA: TGTGCCAGCAGTCCTCAAGGACAGGCCCTCCACTTT.

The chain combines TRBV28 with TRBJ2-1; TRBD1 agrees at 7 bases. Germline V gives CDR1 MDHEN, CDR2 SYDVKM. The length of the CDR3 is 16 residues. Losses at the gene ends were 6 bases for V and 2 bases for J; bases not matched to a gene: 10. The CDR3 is CASSPGGQATYNEQFF. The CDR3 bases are TGTGCCAGCAGCCCCGGCGGACAGGCCACCTACAATGAGCAGTTCTTC.

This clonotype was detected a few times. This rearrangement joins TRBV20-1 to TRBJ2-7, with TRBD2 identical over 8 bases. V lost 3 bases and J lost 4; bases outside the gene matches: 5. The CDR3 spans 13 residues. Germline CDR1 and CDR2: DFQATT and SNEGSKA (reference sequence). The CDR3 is CSASGRAVYEQYF. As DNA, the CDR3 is TGCAGTGCTAGCGGGAGGGCCGTATACGAGCAGTACTTC.

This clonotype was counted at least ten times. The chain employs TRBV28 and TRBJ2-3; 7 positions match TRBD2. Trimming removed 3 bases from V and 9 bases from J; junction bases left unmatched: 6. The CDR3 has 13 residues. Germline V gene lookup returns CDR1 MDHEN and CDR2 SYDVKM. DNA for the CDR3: TGTGCCAGCAGTTTGCGGGAGTTCGACACGCAGTATTTT. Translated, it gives CASSLREFDTQYF.